Each of the 24 T cell receptor beta chains below was sequenced from the same sample in a study of immune heterogeneity within non-small cell lung tumors. Template was bulk tumor genomic DNA, roughly 650 ng per sample. Several biopsies per primary tumor were taken during surgery, spaced as far apart as possible. Samples came from untreated patients having curative surgery for newly diagnosed non-small cell lung cancer. Multiplex PCR employing 32 V and 13 J primers generated amplicons of the TCR beta CDR3. One entry per CDR3 protein results from TCRdb running MiXCR on the multiplex PCR reads. The data contain thousands of distinct CDR3 sequences, around 29% of them seen just once; the ten biggest clones take up roughly 12%. The sequenced material came from lung tumor tissue. The receptors derive from a man in his 60s with non-small cell lung cancer.

By sample fraction, this clonotype is medium-sized. This rearrangement joins TRBV27 to TRBJ2-7; D ambiguous. Trimming cost V 5 bases and J 3 bases, with 20 bases left between them. From germline, CDR1 is MNHEY and CDR2 SMNVEV (reference sequence). The CDR3 extends over 16 amino acids. The CDR3 bases are TGTGCCAGCAGTCTCTCCGGTCCGGCGGCCTACTACGAGCAGTACTTC. Translating it yields CASSLSGPAAYYEQYF.

V gene TRBV6-2 or TRBV6-3 combines with J gene TRBJ2-6; 7 bases match TRBD2. CDR3 size: 15 residues. Germline values: CDR1 MNHEY, CDR2 SVGEGT. V was pared by 8 bases and J by 0 bases, with 4 bases of the junction left unmatched. CDR3 sequence: CASLAESSGANVLTF. CDR3 bases: TGTGCCAGCCTAGCGGAGAGCTCTGGGGCCAACGTCCTGACTTTC.

Relative to its sample, this clonotype is medium-sized. The chain employs TRBV18 and TRBJ2-1; 11 positions match TRBD2. Germline V gene lookup returns CDR1 KGHSH and CDR2 LQKENI. Losses at the gene ends were 4 bases for V and 4 bases for J; bases not matched to a gene: 12. The CDR3 runs 18 residues. The CDR3 coding sequence is TGTGCCAGCTCACGAAAACTAGCGGGAGTCCCAGAATACAATGAGCAGTTCTTC. Translating gives CASSRKLAGVPEYNEQFF.

This clonotype is classed as hyperexpanded. This chain connects TRBV27 to TRBJ2-1; maybe TRBD1 (6 bases). Trimming stripped 0 bases from V and 8 bases from J, with 11 bases between. Germline V lookup: CDR1 MNHEY, CDR2 SMNVEV (reference sequence). The CDR3 covers 14 residues. In DNA, the CDR3 is TGTGCCAGCAGTTTATCAGGGGGAGCCGATGAGCAGTTCTTC. Residues: CASSLSGGADEQFF.

Relative to its sample, this clonotype is medium-sized (0.01 to 0.1%). This sequence joins TRBV20-1 and TRBJ2-3; D unclear. This CDR3 region has 11 residues. CDR1 and CDR2 (germline): DFQATT, SNEGSKA (reference sequence). V shed 6 bases and J shed 0 bases, with 4 bases lying between them. CDR3 coding DNA: TGCAGTGCGGAAAGCACAGATACGCAGTATTTT. Translation gives CSAESTDTQYF.

V is TRBV29-1 and J is TRBJ2-7; 9 bases align to TRBD2. The CDR3 extends over 13 amino acids. Germline CDR1 reads SQVTM; CDR2 reads ANQGSEA. V shed 2 bases and J 3 bases; nucleotides not matched to a gene: 2. The CDR3 nucleotides read TGCAGCGTTGAACTAGCGGGGATCTACGAGCAGTACTTC. This gives the protein CSVELAGIYEQYF.

The V and J genes are TRBV2 and TRBJ2-3; D unresolved. The ends were cut back, 4 bases at V and 2 bases at J, with 10 bases in the middle. Per germline, CDR1 SNHLY and CDR2 FYNNEI. The CDR3 consists of 14 residues. CDR3 DNA sequence: TGTGCCAGCAGTGTTAATCTTTACACAGATACGCAGTATTTT. It codes for CASSVNLYTDTQYF.

Relative to its sample, this clonotype is medium-sized. This sequence joins TRBV27 and TRBJ2-6; perhaps TRBD1 as D (5 bases). CDR1 and CDR2 from the germline V gene are MNHEY and SMNVEV (reference sequence). The CDR3 contains 18 residues. V was trimmed by 7 bases and J by 0 bases, leaving 19 bases between them. CDR3 sequence: CASTQTGRTYSGANVLTF. The CDR3 bases are TGTGCCAGCACCCAAACAGGAAGAACCTACTCTGGGGCCAACGTCCTGACTTTC.

Of note for this clonotype: An end of the junction differs from the germline gene, which may be a read error. The V and J genes are TRBV15 and TRBJ1-5; 7 bases are shared with TRBD1. This CDR3 spans 14 amino acids. CDR1 is LNHNV, CDR2 YYDKDF, per germline (reference sequence). CDR3 in DNA: TGTTCCACCAATGGTGGGACAGATAATCAGCCCCAGCATTTT. Its translation is CSTNGGTDNQPQHF. Full variable domain (outside the CDR3, taken from reference TRBV15 and TRBJ1-5): DAMVIQNPRYQVTQFGKPVTLSCSQTLNHNVMYWYQQKSSQAPKLLFHYYDKDFNNEADTPDNFQSRRPNTSFCFLDIRSPGLGDTAMYLCSTNGGTDNQPQHFGDGTRLSIL.

This clonotype appeared a few times. The genes are TRBV20-1 and TRBJ2-1; D is ambiguous. V lost 3 bases and J 2 bases, leaving 8 bases between the germline ends. Germline loops: CDR1 DFQATT, CDR2 SNEGSKA (reference sequence). This CDR3 is 13 amino acids long. CDR3 loop: CSARHGAYNEQFF. The CDR3 DNA sequence: TGCAGTGCTAGGCACGGTGCCTACAATGAGCAGTTCTTC.

This clonotype is medium-sized within its sample. This rearrangement joins TRBV20-1 to TRBJ1-3, with no clear D. The CDR3 spans 16 residues. From germline, CDR1 is DFQATT and CDR2 SNEGSKA (reference sequence). Trimming took off 3 bases at V and 0 bases at J, with 15 bases between the two ends. CDR3 loop: CSASRSGVRSGNTIYF. The CDR3 nucleotides read TGCAGTGCTAGCCGGTCTGGGGTTCGCTCTGGAAACACCATATATTTT.

Notes on this clonotype: A junction end diverges from the germline sequence, so it may reflect a read error. The chain joins TRBV7-9 to TRBJ1-5; D remains ambiguous. This CDR3 has 16 residues. CDR1 and CDR2 (germline): SEHNR, FQNEAQ (reference sequence). The CDR3 DNA is TGTGGCAGCAGCTTAGGAGGGTTTAATAGCAATCAGCCCCAGCATTTT. Protein sequence: CGSSLGGFNSNQPQHF.

The chain recombines TRBV14 with TRBJ2-1; TRBD2 matches at 12 bases. The CDR3 has 17 amino acids. The germline gives CDR1 SGHDN, CDR2 FVKESK. With V trimmed by 4 bases and J by 8 bases, 12 bases remained unmatched. The CDR3 nucleotides are TGTGCCAGCAGCCCCCCCGTGGGGCTAGCGGGAGGGGATGAGCAGTTCTTC. Protein sequence: CASSPPVGLAGGDEQFF. Supplemented by reference TRBV14 and TRBJ2-1, the full variable domain reads EAGVTQFPSHSVIEKGQTVTLRCDPISGHDNLYWYRRVMGKEIKFLLHFVKESKQDESGMPNNRFLAERTGGTYSTLKVQPAELEDSGVYFCASSPPVGLAGGDEQFFGPGTRLTVL.

This clonotype qualifies as medium-sized. The chain combines TRBV7-3 with TRBJ2-1; D could derive from TRBD1 or TRBD2 (5 bases each). The CDR3 spans 15 residues. Deletions cut 0 bases from V and 6 bases from J, with 12 bases between. CDR1 is SGHTA, CDR2 FQGTGA, per germline. CDR3 amino acids: CASSLTRGFGNEQFF. The CDR3 DNA sequence: TGTGCCAGCAGCTTAACGAGGGGATTTGGCAATGAGCAGTTCTTC. Combining the CDR3 with reference TRBV7-3 and TRBJ2-1 gives the whole variable domain GAGVSQTPSNKVTEKGKYVELRCDPISGHTALYWYRQSLGQGPEFLIYFQGTGAADDSGLPNDRFFAVRPEGSVSTLKIQRTERGDSAVYLCASSLTRGFGNEQFFGPGTRLTVL.

This sequence joins TRBV5-1 and TRBJ1-4; 9 bases fit TRBD1. From germline, CDR1 is SGHRS and CDR2 YFSETQ. V dropped 4 bases and J dropped 7; count of bases not matched to a gene: 5. This CDR3 contains 14 residues. The CDR3 here is CASSVGTGLEKLFF. The CDR3 DNA is TGCGCCAGCAGCGTAGGGACAGGGCTTGAAAAACTGTTTTTT.

This chain connects TRBV6-1 to TRBJ2-5; a weak D match, TRBD2 (6 bases). The CDR3 has 19 residues. V was pared by 3 bases and J by 1 base, with 24 bases between. The germline V gene encodes CDR1 MNHNS and CDR2 SASEGT. CDR3 loop: CASSDLRQGGVGTQETQYF. The CDR3 region has the DNA TGTGCCAGCAGTGACCTCCGGCAGGGAGGTGTCGGCACCCAAGAGACCCAGTACTTC.

V gene TRBV7-6 combines with J gene TRBJ1-6; 8 nucleotides match TRBD1. The CDR3 sequence is 14 residues long. Trimming removed 5 bases from V and 7 bases from J; junction bases left unmatched: 4. Looked up from germline, CDR1 is SGHVS and CDR2 is FNYEAQ. DNA of the CDR3: TGTGCCAGCAGCATGGGACAGGAAAATTCACCCCTCCACTTT. Its protein product is CASSMGQENSPLHF.

This clonotype rates as medium-sized (0.01 to 0.1%). The CDR3, as DNA: TGTGCCTCCCGAACAGGGGGCGCTTTCGAGCAGTACTTC. Protein: CASRTGGAFEQYF. This chain links TRBV27 with TRBJ2-7, with 9 bases fitting TRBD1. The CDR3 consists of 13 residues. The germline V gene has CDR1 MNHEY and CDR2 SMNVEV (reference sequence). Trimming took 11 bases from V and 6 from J; bases not matched to a gene: 11.

This clonotype has just a few counts. CDR3 in amino acids: CSASPGTGANVLTF. The CDR3 bases are TGCAGTGCTAGCCCAGGTACTGGGGCCAACGTCCTGACTTTC. J is TRBJ2-6 and V is TRBV20-1; no definite D call. The CDR3 sequence is 14 residues long. Deletions cut 3 bases from V and 2 bases from J, with 8 bases between. The V gene's germline CDR1 is DFQATT and CDR2 SNEGSKA (reference sequence).

V and J are TRBV2 and TRBJ1-5, with 11 bases fitting TRBD1. With 6 bases clipped from V and 7 bases from J, the junction kept 5 bases outside the gene matches. The length of the CDR3 is 14 residues. Germline lookup yields CDR1 SNHLY and CDR2 FYNNEI. CDR3 residues: CASSRTGGVQPQHF. In nucleotides, the CDR3 is TGTGCCAGCAGCAGGACAGGGGGCGTCCAGCCCCAGCATTTT.

This clonotype is labeled as medium-sized. V and J are TRBV2 and TRBJ1-2; a weak D match, TRBD1 (6 bases). V was shortened by 4 bases and J by 2 bases, with 11 bases between the two germline ends. This CDR3 is built from 14 residues. Germline V gene lookup returns CDR1 SNHLY and CDR2 FYNNEI. The CDR3 loop reads CASSGTEPNYGYTF. CDR3 in DNA: TGTGCCAGCAGTGGGACAGAACCGAACTATGGCTACACCTTC.

This clonotype was seen a handful of times. DNA of the CDR3: TGTGCCACCAGTGATCTAACAAGCTCCTACAATGAGCAGTTCTTC. This translates into CATSDLTSSYNEQFF. The chain links TRBV24-1 to TRBJ2-1; D not certain. Trimming cost V 3 bases and J 0 bases, with 8 bases left between them. This CDR3 contains 15 residues. In germline, CDR1 is KGHDR, CDR2 SFDVKD.

Judged by abundance, this clonotype is medium-sized (0.01 to 0.1%). The chain is built from TRBV11-1 and TRBJ2-3; 12 nucleotides match TRBD2. The CDR3 sequence is 15 residues long. V lost 8 bases, J lost 9 bases, and 12 bases stayed unmatched. CDR1 SGHAT and CDR2 FQDESV come from the germline V gene (reference sequence). The CDR3 DNA follows: TGTGCCAGCTCGAAAAGACTAGCGGGAGCAGGAACGCAGTATTTT. This codes for CASSKRLAGAGTQYF.

A note on this clonotype: A single base separates this from a much larger clone, so it may be a read error. The chain employs TRBV10-3 and TRBJ2-7; D remains ambiguous. The CDR3 covers 14 residues. Germline V gives CDR1 ENHRY, CDR2 SYGVKD. CDR3 sequence: CAISEGGYSYGQYF. CDR3 DNA: TGTGCCATCAGTGAGGGTGGGTACTCCTACGGGCAGTACTTC.